These T cell receptor beta chains were read from a single sample in a study of shared clonotypes between healthy human individuals. TCRdb keeps only in-frame clones here, not all; method: immunoSEQ multiplex PCR. Counted here are 800,000 to 1,200,000 clones, around 82% occurring once; the ten biggest clones make up under 0.6%. Sequencing input: memory CD4+ T cells from PBMCs. These receptors were taken from a man aged 18-30 years in good health. Some clones in this sample may be carry-over from other donors' samples. Both conserved end residues are part of each CDR3. The order of the fields is J gene, clone size, D gene, V gene, CDR3 DNA, CDR3 protein. A D gene is named only where the DNA matches it firmly. Rows may omit the clone size; those that give it use once, few, many or a size class.

j_gene: TRBJ1-5; abundance: .; d_gene: .; v_gene: TRBV6-1; CDR3nt: TGTGCCAGCACCAAAACGGACTCCCGTGGGCCCCAGCATTTT; CDR3aa: CASTKTDSRGPQHF
j_gene: TRBJ2-2; abundance: .; d_gene: .; v_gene: TRBV7-3; CDR3nt: TGTGCCAGCAGGCAGCGGAGCAGGGGTAACACCGGGGAGCTGTTTTTT; CDR3aa: CASRQRSRGNTGELFF
j_gene: TRBJ2-3; abundance: .; d_gene: .; v_gene: TRBV6-4; CDR3nt: TGTGCCAGCAGTGACGAGCGAACAGATACGCAGTATTTT; CDR3aa: CASSDERTDTQYF
j_gene: TRBJ2-7; abundance: .; d_gene: TRBD2; v_gene: TRBV29-1; CDR3nt: TGCAGCGTTGAGGGACTAGCGAAAGTAGGCCAGTACTTC; CDR3aa: CSVEGLAKVGQYF
j_gene: TRBJ2-7; abundance: .; d_gene: TRBD2; v_gene: TRBV19; CDR3nt: TGTGCCAGTAGTATTCTAGCGGCCCCTGGCAAGCAGTACTTC; CDR3aa: CASSILAAPGKQYF
j_gene: TRBJ1-1; abundance: .; d_gene: .; v_gene: TRBV12-2; CDR3nt: TGTGCAAGTCGCTTCCTCGGACAGGGGAAGGGGAACACTGAAGCTTTCTTT; CDR3aa: CASRFLGQGKGNTEAFF
j_gene: TRBJ1-5; abundance: .; d_gene: .; v_gene: TRBV5-5; CDR3nt: TGTGCCAGCAGCTTGGGGGTAGAGCCCAATCAGCCCCAGCATTTT; CDR3aa: CASSLGVEPNQPQHF
j_gene: TRBJ1-1; abundance: .; d_gene: TRBD1; v_gene: TRBV5-1; CDR3nt: TGCGCCAGCAGCTTCCTAGGGACAGGGAACACTGAAGCTTTCTTT; CDR3aa: CASSFLGTGNTEAFF
j_gene: TRBJ1-1; abundance: once; d_gene: .; v_gene: TRBV7-7; CDR3nt: TGTGCCAGCAGTCTCTATGCGACAGGCATGAACACTGAAGCTTTCTTT; CDR3aa: CASSLYATGMNTEAFF
j_gene: TRBJ2-3; abundance: .; d_gene: .; v_gene: TRBV4-1; CDR3nt: TGCGCCAGCAGCCCCTCCTTGAGCACAGATACGCAGTATTTT; CDR3aa: CASSPSLSTDTQYF
j_gene: TRBJ1-5; abundance: .; d_gene: .; v_gene: TRBV6-1; CDR3nt: TGTGCCAGCAACCTAGGCGCTTATAGCAATCAGCCCCAGCATTTT; CDR3aa: CASNLGAYSNQPQHF
j_gene: TRBJ2-4; abundance: .; d_gene: .; v_gene: TRBV28; CDR3nt: TGTGCCAGCAGTTTAGAGGGATGGGGCATTCAGTACTTC; CDR3aa: CASSLEGWGIQYF
j_gene: TRBJ1-4; abundance: .; d_gene: .; v_gene: TRBV2; CDR3nt: TGTGCCAGCAGTGGACGATTGGGATCGAATGAAAAACTGTTTTTT; CDR3aa: CASSGRLGSNEKLFF
j_gene: TRBJ2-7; abundance: .; d_gene: .; v_gene: TRBV28; CDR3nt: TGTGCCAGCAGTCCGGGAGACTCCTACGAGCAGTACTTC; CDR3aa: CASSPGDSYEQYF
j_gene: TRBJ2-1; abundance: .; d_gene: TRBD1; v_gene: TRBV29-1; CDR3nt: TGCAGCGTGGGGATGGGCAGGGGGTATGAGCAGTTCTTC; CDR3aa: CSVGMGRGYEQFF
j_gene: TRBJ1-1; abundance: .; d_gene: .; v_gene: TRBV29-1; CDR3nt: TGCAGCGTTGATGGAACTGAAGCTTTCTTT; CDR3aa: CSVDGTEAFF
j_gene: TRBJ1-4; abundance: few; d_gene: .; v_gene: TRBV6-6; CDR3nt: TGTGCCAGCAGTTACTCGACGGGGCGGTGGGATGAAAAACTGTTTTTT; CDR3aa: CASSYSTGRWDEKLFF
j_gene: TRBJ1-2; abundance: .; d_gene: TRBD1; v_gene: TRBV25-1; CDR3nt: TGTGCCAGCAGTGATCGGGACAGGGGGCATGGCTACACCTTC; CDR3aa: CASSDRDRGHGYTF
j_gene: TRBJ2-5; abundance: .; d_gene: TRBD2; v_gene: TRBV5-4; CDR3nt: TGTGCCAGCAGCCAAGGCACTAGCGGGAGAGGGGGGAAGGAGACCCAGTACTTC; CDR3aa: CASSQGTSGRGGKETQYF
j_gene: TRBJ2-7; abundance: .; d_gene: .; v_gene: TRBV28; CDR3nt: TGTGCCAGCAGCCTCGGGCCCCTCTACGAGCAGTACTTC; CDR3aa: CASSLGPLYEQYF
j_gene: TRBJ2-7; abundance: .; d_gene: .; v_gene: TRBV27; CDR3nt: TGTGCCAGCAGTCGGAGGGGGTTGTTGTACGAGCAGTACTTC; CDR3aa: CASSRRGLLYEQYF
j_gene: TRBJ1-2; abundance: .; d_gene: .; v_gene: TRBV28; CDR3nt: TGTGCCAGCACCCTAGGGGGGCAGAACTATGGCTACACCTTC; CDR3aa: CASTLGGQNYGYTF
j_gene: TRBJ2-7; abundance: .; d_gene: .; v_gene: TRBV10-3; CDR3nt: TGTGCCATCAGTGATTCGAGCGGGTTCAGGGTTACTCCCTACGAGCAGTACTTC; CDR3aa: CAISDSSGFRVTPYEQYF
j_gene: TRBJ2-1; abundance: .; d_gene: TRBD1; v_gene: TRBV4-3; CDR3nt: TGCGCCAGCAGCCATCTGACAGGGGTGTGGCATGAGCAGTTCTTC; CDR3aa: CASSHLTGVWHEQFF
j_gene: TRBJ1-2; abundance: .; d_gene: .; v_gene: TRBV6-5; CDR3nt: TGTGCCAGCAGTTACTCGAACTGGGGAAGGGGGGGCTACACCTTC; CDR3aa: CASSYSNWGRGGYTF
j_gene: TRBJ2-1; abundance: .; d_gene: TRBD2; v_gene: TRBV5-4; CDR3nt: TGTGCCAGCAGCTTTGCTAGCGGGAGGTCCTACAATGAGCAGTTCTTC; CDR3aa: CASSFASGRSYNEQFF
j_gene: TRBJ2-2; abundance: .; d_gene: .; v_gene: TRBV29-1; CDR3nt: TGCAGCGTTGAAAACCCCGGCGAGGAGTTTTTT; CDR3aa: CSVENPGEEFF
j_gene: TRBJ2-5; abundance: .; d_gene: TRBD2; v_gene: TRBV27; CDR3nt: TGTGCCAGCAGTTTCGAAGCTAGCGGCGCGCGAGAGACCCAGTACTTC; CDR3aa: CASSFEASGARETQYF
j_gene: TRBJ2-3; abundance: .; d_gene: .; v_gene: TRBV27; CDR3nt: TGTGCCAGCAGTTTAGGGGTGGGGAACACGCAGTATTTT; CDR3aa: CASSLGVGNTQYF
j_gene: TRBJ2-7; abundance: .; d_gene: TRBD2; v_gene: TRBV19; CDR3nt: TGTGCCAGTAGTATCGGACTAGCGGGAGGGCAGCAGTACTTC; CDR3aa: CASSIGLAGGQQYF
j_gene: TRBJ2-7; abundance: few; d_gene: .; v_gene: TRBV7-3; CDR3nt: TGTGCCAGCAGCTTAACAGGGGGTGACGAGCAGTACTTC; CDR3aa: CASSLTGGDEQYF
j_gene: TRBJ2-1; abundance: few; d_gene: .; v_gene: TRBV19; CDR3nt: TGTGCCAGTAGTATGGGCCAGAACAATGAGCAGTTCTTC; CDR3aa: CASSMGQNNEQFF
j_gene: TRBJ2-1; abundance: .; d_gene: .; v_gene: TRBV28; CDR3nt: TGTGCCAGCATCCCGGGGCTAGGGAACTACAATGAGCAGTTCTTC; CDR3aa: CASIPGLGNYNEQFF
j_gene: TRBJ1-4; abundance: once; d_gene: .; v_gene: TRBV6-5; CDR3nt: TGTGCCAGCAAAACCGGGCAGGGCGTGGAAAAACTGTTTTTT; CDR3aa: CASKTGQGVEKLFF
j_gene: TRBJ1-1; abundance: .; d_gene: .; v_gene: TRBV5-8; CDR3nt: TGTGCCAGCAGCTTGGAACAGGGAATTTACACTGAAGCTTTCTTT; CDR3aa: CASSLEQGIYTEAFF
j_gene: TRBJ1-1; abundance: .; d_gene: .; v_gene: TRBV6-5; CDR3nt: TGTGCCAGCAGTTACGTTGTAGGGGACACTGAAGCTTTCTTT; CDR3aa: CASSYVVGDTEAFF
j_gene: TRBJ2-1; abundance: .; d_gene: TRBD2; v_gene: TRBV4-2; CDR3nt: TGTGCCAGCAGCCAAGATTGGTCCCGGGCGGCGGGAGGGCTGGAGGAGCAGTTCTTC; CDR3aa: CASSQDWSRAAGGLEEQFF
j_gene: TRBJ2-1; abundance: few; d_gene: TRBD2; v_gene: TRBV5-1; CDR3nt: TGCGCCAGCACCTTAGCGGGGGCCACCTACAATGAGCAGTTCTTC; CDR3aa: CASTLAGATYNEQFF
j_gene: TRBJ2-1; abundance: .; d_gene: .; v_gene: TRBV5-1; CDR3nt: TGCGCCAGCACCCCTCTCAGTTACAATGAGCAGTTCTTC; CDR3aa: CASTPLSYNEQFF
j_gene: TRBJ2-1; abundance: once; d_gene: TRBD2; v_gene: TRBV5-1; CDR3nt: TGCGCCAGCAGCTTGGGGCTAGCGGGCTCCAATGAGCAGTTCTTC; CDR3aa: CASSLGLAGSNEQFF
j_gene: TRBJ1-2; abundance: .; d_gene: .; v_gene: TRBV29-1; CDR3nt: TGCAGCGTTGGGCGACAGTATCACACCTATGGCTACACCTTC; CDR3aa: CSVGRQYHTYGYTF
j_gene: TRBJ2-6; abundance: .; d_gene: .; v_gene: TRBV28; CDR3nt: TGTGCCAGCAAGGGGGGCCTAATCTTCTCTGGGGCCAACGTCCTGACTTTC; CDR3aa: CASKGGLIFSGANVLTF
j_gene: TRBJ2-7; abundance: .; d_gene: TRBD2; v_gene: TRBV6-6; CDR3nt: TGTGCCAGCAGTTATGGACTAGCGGGAGGATCCGAGCAGTACTTC; CDR3aa: CASSYGLAGGSEQYF
j_gene: TRBJ2-1; abundance: .; d_gene: .; v_gene: TRBV19; CDR3nt: TGTGCCAGTAGTATAGGACTTCGGAGTAAGACAGTGAGTAATGAGCAGTTCTTC; CDR3aa: CASSIGLRSKTVSNEQFF
j_gene: TRBJ2-7; abundance: once; d_gene: TRBD1; v_gene: TRBV7-6; CDR3nt: TGTGCCAGCAGCGCAGTGGGGACAGGTACCGCCGAGCAGTACTTC; CDR3aa: CASSAVGTGTAEQYF